One T cell receptor (beta chain) is described in this entry. The antigen is undetermined. TCRdb keeps only in-frame clones here, not all; method: immunoSEQ multiplex PCR. Of 74,000 or so clones listed, 90% are singletons. The V gene's germline CDR1 is MNHEY and CDR2 SMNVEV (reference sequence). This CDR3 contains 16 residues. With 1 base clipped from V and 2 bases from J, the junction kept 4 bases outside the gene matches. The data originate from a study of OX40 agonist ivuxolimab in advanced cancers. Overall study findings and caveats: Clones of CD4+ and CD8+ blood T cells grew by week 6 at doses of 0.1 to 3.0 mg/kg. The work left the antigen specificity of expanded peripheral T cells undetermined. Partial responders dosed at 0.1-3.0 mg/kg displayed clonal expansion ranking among the lowest.

This clonotype originated in an adult with an advanced solid tumor such as melanoma, head and neck, liver or kidney cancer. This chain connects TRBV27 to TRBJ2-3; TRBD2 aligns across 9 bases. The material was CD4+ or CD8+ T cells sorted from blood, obtained in a trial of the OX40 agonist ivuxolimab. The CDR3 loop is CASSLWGGRATDTQYF. CDR3 bases: TGTGCCAGCAGTTTATGGGGCGGGAGGGCCACAGATACGCAGTATTTT.